One and the same sample provided the 19 T cell receptor beta chains below, sequenced in a study of cytomegalovirus exposure and HLA in healthy donors (dated 2017 in TCRdb). Receptor libraries were prepared by the immunoSEQ multiplex PCR assay. For the multiplex PCR, a mixture combining 60 forward primers for TCR Vbeta segments and 13 reverse primers for TCR Jbeta segments was used. TCRdb re-hosts the immuneACCESS table, in-frame sequences only. Its copies lack some clones; in the studies checked, an unresolved V gene accounts for under half of them, and the cause for the rest is not known. The sample yields 100,000 or so clones; around 84% were counted once. The ten largest clones take up 0.9% to 1.5% of the sample. Material: PBMCs. The receptor set was obtained from a woman aged 18-29 years in good health and CMV-seronegative.

This clone was detected only a few times. This rearrangement joins TRBV11-2 to TRBJ2-3, with TRBD2 matching 8 bases. The CDR3 runs to 15 residues. Trimming removed 3 bases from V and 5 bases from J; junction bases left unmatched: 7. Looked up from germline, CDR1 is SGHAT and CDR2 is FQNNGV. CDR3 region: CASSLEREWGDTQYF. The CDR3 region has the DNA TGTGCCAGCAGCTTGGAGCGGGAGTGGGGAGATACGCAGTATTTT.

The V gene is TRBV19, the J gene TRBJ2-7; 10 nucleotides align to TRBD1. Per germline, CDR1 LNHDA and CDR2 SQIVND (reference sequence). This CDR3 spans 15 amino acids. The V and J ends lost 4 bases and 1 base, in that order; junction bases with no gene match: 4. The CDR3 DNA follows: TGTGCCAGTAGTAGCGGACAGGGGGGTTCCTACGAGCAGTACTTC. Translated: CASSSGQGGSYEQYF.

V and J are TRBV20-1 and TRBJ2-5, with D tentatively TRBD2 (5 bases). CDR3 length: 11 residues. The germline V gene encodes CDR1 DFQATT and CDR2 SNEGSKA (reference sequence). Trimming stripped 1 base from V and 7 bases from J, with 7 bases between. The DNA for the CDR3 is TGCAGTGCTAGAGGCGCGGGGACCCAGTACTTC. It is translated as CSARGAGTQYF.

The chain couples TRBV29-1 to TRBJ2-7; TRBD2 matches 12 bases. The CDR3 contains 15 residues. V trimming: 7 bases; J trimming: 2 bases; junction bases outside the gene matches: 9. The V gene's germline CDR1 is SQVTM and CDR2 ANQGSEA. The CDR3 spells CSAGGTSGFTYEQYF. CDR3 DNA: TGCAGCGCCGGCGGGACTAGCGGGTTTACCTACGAGCAGTACTTC.

The chain carries TRBV28 and TRBJ2-7; D might be TRBD1 (6 bases). V dropped 8 bases and J dropped 5 bases, with 10 bases sitting between them. The CDR3 runs to 11 residues. Germline V gene lookup returns CDR1 MDHEN and CDR2 SYDVKM. The CDR3 DNA follows: TGTGCCAGCGGAAGGACAGACGAGCAGTACTTC. Protein: CASGRTDEQYF.

The V and J genes are TRBV27 and TRBJ2-5, with 11 bases identical to TRBD2. The end of the DNA fits TRBJ2-7 better, so the J call may be wrong. The CDR3 totals 15 residues. CDR1 and CDR2 from the germline V gene are MNHEY and SMNVEV (reference sequence). The CDR3 reads CASRITSGGSYEQYF. The DNA for the CDR3 is TGTGCCAGCAGGATAACTAGCGGGGGCTCCTACGAGCAGTACTTC.

The gene calls are TRBV7-8 and TRBJ1-6, with 12 bases fitting TRBD1. Germline CDR1 reads SGHVS; CDR2 reads FQNEAQ. Trimming at V came to 3 bases and at J to 4 bases, leaving 4 bases not matched to a gene. CDR3 length: 17 residues. CDR3 amino acids: CASSLRDRGPYNSPLHF. DNA of the CDR3: TGTGCCAGCAGCTTGAGGGACAGGGGGCCTTATAATTCACCCCTCCACTTT.

This clone showed up just a few times. The genes are TRBV10-3 and TRBJ2-7; D possibly corresponds to TRBD1 (5 bases). Trimming stripped 6 bases from V and 2 bases from J, with 11 bases between. CDR1 is ENHRY, CDR2 SYGVKD, per germline. The CDR3 totals 13 residues. As DNA, the CDR3 is TGTGCCATCAGAGAGACAGTCACCTACGAGCAGTACTTC. It translates to CAIRETVTYEQYF.

This chain joins TRBV5-1 and TRBJ2-1; TRBD2 matches at 9 bases. The CDR3 totals 16 residues. Germline loops: CDR1 SGHRS, CDR2 YFSETQ. V was pared by 1 base and J by 4 bases, with 6 bases of the junction left unmatched. CDR3 sequence (DNA): TGCGCCAGCAGCTTGTGGCGGGGGGGAAGTTACAATGAGCAGTTCTTC. This sequence encodes CASSLWRGGSYNEQFF.

The CDR3 protein is CASRQGSYEQYF. The CDR3, as DNA: TGTGCCAGCAGACAGGGGTCCTACGAGCAGTACTTC. This rearrangement joins TRBV28 to TRBJ2-7; TRBD1 aligns across 7 bases. The ends lost 6 bases at V and 1 base at J; junction bases unmatched: 0. This CDR3 is 12 amino acids long. In germline, CDR1 is MDHEN, CDR2 SYDVKM. Based on the CDR3 plus reference TRBV28 and TRBJ2-7, the full variable domain is DVKVTQSSRYLVKRTGEKVFLECVQDMDHENMFWYRQDPGLGLRLIYFSYDVKMKEKGDIPEGYSVSREKKERFSLILESASTNQTSMYLCASRQGSYEQYFGPGTRLTVT.

The rearrangement links TRBV6-1 to TRBJ1-2, with 8 bases aligning to TRBD1. Per the germline V gene, CDR1 is MNHNS and CDR2 is SASEGT. The CDR3 is 16 amino acids. Trimming removed 4 bases from V and 8 bases from J; junction bases left unmatched: 15. For the CDR3, the DNA is TGTGCCAGCAGTGCGGGGACAGGAAGGGCAGCTCAAGGCTACACCTTC. This codes for CASSAGTGRAAQGYTF.

The genes are TRBV27 and TRBJ2-1, with a possible D match to TRBD1 (5 bases). The germline V gene encodes CDR1 MNHEY and CDR2 SMNVEV (reference sequence). Trimming removed 7 bases at V and 4 bases at J, with 11 bases between. The CDR3 consists of 13 residues. The CDR3 here is CASNLRGYNEQFF. The CDR3 DNA sequence: TGTGCCAGCAATCTTAGGGGATACAATGAGCAGTTCTTC.

This rearrangement joins TRBV6-6 to TRBJ1-3, with no clear D. V gave up 2 bases and J gave up 3 bases, with 8 bases separating them. This CDR3 is built from 14 residues. Per germline, CDR1 MNHNY and CDR2 SVGAGI (reference sequence). DNA of the CDR3: TGTGCCAGCAGTTACCGGGAAGGTGGAAACACCATATATTTT. Translating it yields CASSYREGGNTIYF.

This rearrangement joins TRBV9 to TRBJ2-1; TRBD1 matches at 7 bases. The CDR3 extends over 19 amino acids. Unmatched junction bases numbered 19, after V lost 0 bases and J lost 7 bases. Germline CDR1 and CDR2: SGDLS and YYNGEE. In DNA form, the CDR3 reads TGTGCCAGCAGCGTAGCTATGGATAGGGGGCTTATCTGGTCGAATGAGCAGTTCTTC. This sequence encodes CASSVAMDRGLIWSNEQFF.

The chain links TRBV7-2 to TRBJ2-3; TRBD1 agrees at 9 bases. The CDR3 loop spans 16 amino acids. Losses at the gene ends were 0 bases for V and 3 bases for J; bases not matched to a gene: 4. Looked up from germline, CDR1 is SGHTA and CDR2 is FQGNSA. CDR3 nucleotide sequence: TGTGCCAGCAGCTTAGCTCCAGGGACAGGGACAGATACGCAGTATTTT. Its translation is CASSLAPGTGTDTQYF.

The rearrangement uses TRBV7-7 and TRBJ2-2, with 7 nucleotides matching TRBD1. V was pared by 6 bases and J by 0 bases, with 4 bases of the junction left unmatched. The CDR3 has 15 residues. Germline-derived CDR1 and CDR2 are SSHAT and FNYEAQ (reference sequence). CDR3 sequence: CASSSGTANTGELFF. The CDR3 DNA reads as TGTGCCAGCAGTTCCGGGACAGCGAACACCGGGGAGCTGTTTTTT.

The chain uses TRBV27 and TRBJ1-6; 10 bases fit TRBD1. This CDR3 comprises 16 residues. J was trimmed by 7 bases and V by 5 bases; bases with no gene match: 8. Germline lookup yields CDR1 MNHEY and CDR2 SMNVEV (reference sequence). In DNA, the CDR3 is TGTGCCAGCAGTCTTTTATCGGGACAGGGGAATTCACCCCTCCACTTT. It specifies CASSLLSGQGNSPLHF.

The V call is TRBV7-3, the J call TRBJ2-2; 9 bases match TRBD1. Germline CDR1 and CDR2: SGHTA and FQGTGA. This CDR3 region has 18 residues. V shed 0 bases and J 3 bases; nucleotides not matched to a gene: 8. The CDR3 bases are TGTGCCAGCAGCTTAACTCCCCGGGACAGGGTGGACACCGGGGAGCTGTTTTTT. As protein: CASSLTPRDRVDTGELFF.

The rearrangement links TRBV6-1 to TRBJ2-7, with 10 bases that match TRBD1. Unmatched junction bases numbered 8, after V lost 3 bases and J lost 0 bases. Germline-derived CDR1 and CDR2 are MNHNS and SASEGT. There are 17 residues in the CDR3. As DNA, the CDR3 is TGTGCCAGCAGTGACCGGGACAGGGGCTCGGACTCCTACGAGCAGTACTTC. Its translation is CASSDRDRGSDSYEQYF.